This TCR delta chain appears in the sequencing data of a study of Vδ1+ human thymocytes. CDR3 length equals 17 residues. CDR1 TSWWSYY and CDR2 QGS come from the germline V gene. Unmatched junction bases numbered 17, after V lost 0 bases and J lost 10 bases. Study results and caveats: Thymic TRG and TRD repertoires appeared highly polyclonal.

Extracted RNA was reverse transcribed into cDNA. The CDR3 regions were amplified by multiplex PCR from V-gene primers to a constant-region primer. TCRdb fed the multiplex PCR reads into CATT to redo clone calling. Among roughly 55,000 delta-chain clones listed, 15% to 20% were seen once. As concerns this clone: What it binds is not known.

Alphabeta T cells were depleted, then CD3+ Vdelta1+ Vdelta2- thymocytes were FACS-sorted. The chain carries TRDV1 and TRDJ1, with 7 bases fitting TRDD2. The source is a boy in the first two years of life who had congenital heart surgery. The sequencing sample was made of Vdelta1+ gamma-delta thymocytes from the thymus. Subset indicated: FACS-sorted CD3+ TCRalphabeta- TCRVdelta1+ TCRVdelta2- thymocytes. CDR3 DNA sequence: TGTGCTCTTGGGGAACTGTTTATGGGTTTTCCTACCGAAAGACTCATCTTT. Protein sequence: CALGELFMGFPTERLIF.